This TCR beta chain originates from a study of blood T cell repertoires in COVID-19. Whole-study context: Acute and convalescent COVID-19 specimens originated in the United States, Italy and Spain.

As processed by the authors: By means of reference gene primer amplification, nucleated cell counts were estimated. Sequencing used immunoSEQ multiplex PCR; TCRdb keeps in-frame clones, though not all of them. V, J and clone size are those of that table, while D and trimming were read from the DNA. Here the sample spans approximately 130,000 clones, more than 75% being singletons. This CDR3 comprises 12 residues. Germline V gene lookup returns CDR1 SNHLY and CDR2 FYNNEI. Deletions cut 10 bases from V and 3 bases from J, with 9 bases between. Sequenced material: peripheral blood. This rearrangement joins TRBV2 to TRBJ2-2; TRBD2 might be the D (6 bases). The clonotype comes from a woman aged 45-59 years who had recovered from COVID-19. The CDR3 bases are TGTGCCACCACGGGGGACACCGGGGAGCTGTTTTTT. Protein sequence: CATTGDTGELFF.